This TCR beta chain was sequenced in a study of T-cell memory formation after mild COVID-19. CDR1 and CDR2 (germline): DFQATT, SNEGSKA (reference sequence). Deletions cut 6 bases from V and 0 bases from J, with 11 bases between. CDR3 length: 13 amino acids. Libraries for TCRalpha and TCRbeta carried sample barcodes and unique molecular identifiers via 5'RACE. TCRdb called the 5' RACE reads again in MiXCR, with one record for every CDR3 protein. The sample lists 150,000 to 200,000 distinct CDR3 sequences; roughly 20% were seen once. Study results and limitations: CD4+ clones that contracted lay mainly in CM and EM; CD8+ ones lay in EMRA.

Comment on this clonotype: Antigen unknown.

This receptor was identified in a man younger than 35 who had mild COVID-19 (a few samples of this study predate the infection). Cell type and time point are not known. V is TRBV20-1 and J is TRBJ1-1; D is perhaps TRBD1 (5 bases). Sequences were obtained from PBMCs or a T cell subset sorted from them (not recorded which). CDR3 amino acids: CSAPTGVNTEAFF. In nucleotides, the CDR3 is TGCAGTGCCCCTACGGGGGTGAACACTGAAGCTTTCTTT.